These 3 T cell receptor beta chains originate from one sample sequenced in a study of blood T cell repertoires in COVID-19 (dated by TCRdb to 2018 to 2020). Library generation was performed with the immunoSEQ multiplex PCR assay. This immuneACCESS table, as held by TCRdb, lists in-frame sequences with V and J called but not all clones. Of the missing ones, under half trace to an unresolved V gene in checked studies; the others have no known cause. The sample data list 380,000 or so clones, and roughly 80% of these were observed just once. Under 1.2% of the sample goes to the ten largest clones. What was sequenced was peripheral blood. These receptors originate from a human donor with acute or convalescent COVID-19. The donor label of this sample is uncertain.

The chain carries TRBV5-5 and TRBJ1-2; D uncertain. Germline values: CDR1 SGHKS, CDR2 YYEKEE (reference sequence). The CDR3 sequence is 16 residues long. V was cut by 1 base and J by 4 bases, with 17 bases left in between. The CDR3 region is CASSLTPNPTGYGYTF. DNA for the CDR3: TGTGCCAGCAGCTTGACACCGAATCCTACGGGCTATGGCTACACCTTC.

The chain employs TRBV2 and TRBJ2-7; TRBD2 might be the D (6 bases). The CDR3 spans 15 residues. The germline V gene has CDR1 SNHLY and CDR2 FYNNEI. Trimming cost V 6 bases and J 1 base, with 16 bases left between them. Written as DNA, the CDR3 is TGTGCCAGCAGCCAGGCGGGAACCAGGTCCTACGAGCAGTACTTC. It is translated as CASSQAGTRSYEQYF.

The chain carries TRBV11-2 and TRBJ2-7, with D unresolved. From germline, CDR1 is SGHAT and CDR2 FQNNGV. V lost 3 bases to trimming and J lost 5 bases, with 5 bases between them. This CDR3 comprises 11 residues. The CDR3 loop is CASSFSNEQYF. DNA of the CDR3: TGTGCCAGCAGCTTTAGTAACGAGCAGTACTTC.